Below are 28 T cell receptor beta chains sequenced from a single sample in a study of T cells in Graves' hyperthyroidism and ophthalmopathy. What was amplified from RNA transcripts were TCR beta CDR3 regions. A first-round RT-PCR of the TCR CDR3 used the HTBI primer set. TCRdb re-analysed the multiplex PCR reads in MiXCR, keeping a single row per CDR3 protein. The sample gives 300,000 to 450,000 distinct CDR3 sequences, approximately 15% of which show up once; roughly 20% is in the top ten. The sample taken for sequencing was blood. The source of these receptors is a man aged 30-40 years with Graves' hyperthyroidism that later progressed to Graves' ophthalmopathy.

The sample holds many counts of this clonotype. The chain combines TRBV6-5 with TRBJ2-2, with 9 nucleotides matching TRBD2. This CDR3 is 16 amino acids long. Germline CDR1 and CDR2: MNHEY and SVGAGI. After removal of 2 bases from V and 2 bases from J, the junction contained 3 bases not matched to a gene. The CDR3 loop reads CASSYELAGNTGELFF. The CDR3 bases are TGTGCCAGCAGTTACGAACTAGCGGGTAACACCGGGGAGCTGTTTTTT.

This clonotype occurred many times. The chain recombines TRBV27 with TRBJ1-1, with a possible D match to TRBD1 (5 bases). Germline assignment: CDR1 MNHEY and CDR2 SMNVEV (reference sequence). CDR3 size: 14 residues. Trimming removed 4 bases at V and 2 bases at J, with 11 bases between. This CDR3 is CASSYGDVNTEAFF. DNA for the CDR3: TGTGCCAGCAGTTATGGGGACGTAAACACTGAAGCTTTCTTT.

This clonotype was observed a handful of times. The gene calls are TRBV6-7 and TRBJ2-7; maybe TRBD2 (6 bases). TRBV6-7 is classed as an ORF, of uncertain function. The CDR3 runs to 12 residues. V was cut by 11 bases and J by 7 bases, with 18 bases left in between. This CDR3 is CALTGTFLEQYF. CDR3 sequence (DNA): TGTGCCCTCACCGGGACTTTCCTTGAGCAGTACTTC.

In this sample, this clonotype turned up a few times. CDR3 loop: CASSKGGFGYTF. DNA for the CDR3: TGTGCCAGCAGCAAGGGGGGCTTTGGCTACACCTTC. This chain joins TRBV7-9 and TRBJ1-2; perhaps TRBD1 as D (6 bases). This CDR3 is 12 amino acids long. V was pared by 5 bases and J by 7 bases, with 11 bases between. Germline V gene sequence: CDR1 SEHNR, CDR2 FQNEAQ (reference sequence).

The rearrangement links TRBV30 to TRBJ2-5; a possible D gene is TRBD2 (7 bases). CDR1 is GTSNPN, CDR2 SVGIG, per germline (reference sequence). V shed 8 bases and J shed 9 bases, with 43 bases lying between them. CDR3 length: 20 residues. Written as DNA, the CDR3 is TGTGCCCAAGGGCAGGGAGAGGAACCATTACCCCAAGCCTGGGGGGGGCCCCAGTACTTC. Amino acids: CAQGQGEEPLPQAWGGPQYF.

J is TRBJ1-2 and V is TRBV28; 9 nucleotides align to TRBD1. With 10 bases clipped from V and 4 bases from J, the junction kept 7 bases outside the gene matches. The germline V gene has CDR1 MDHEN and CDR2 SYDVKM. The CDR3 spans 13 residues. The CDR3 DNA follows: TGTGCCACAAGGGGACAGGGAATCTATGGCTACACCTTC. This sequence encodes CATRGQGIYGYTF.

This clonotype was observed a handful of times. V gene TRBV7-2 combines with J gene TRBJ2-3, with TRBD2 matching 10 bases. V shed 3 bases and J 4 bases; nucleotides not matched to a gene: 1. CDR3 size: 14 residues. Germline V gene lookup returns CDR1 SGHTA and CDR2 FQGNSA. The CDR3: CASSLGTSADTQYF. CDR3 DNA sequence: TGTGCCAGCAGCTTGGGGACTAGCGCAGATACGCAGTATTTT.

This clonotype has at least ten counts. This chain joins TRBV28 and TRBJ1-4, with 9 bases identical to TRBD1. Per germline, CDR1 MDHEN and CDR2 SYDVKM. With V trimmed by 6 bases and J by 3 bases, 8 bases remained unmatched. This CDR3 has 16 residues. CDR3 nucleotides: TGTGCCAGCAGCTTAACAGGGGGCGCAGCTAATGAAAAACTGTTTTTT. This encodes CASSLTGGAANEKLFF.

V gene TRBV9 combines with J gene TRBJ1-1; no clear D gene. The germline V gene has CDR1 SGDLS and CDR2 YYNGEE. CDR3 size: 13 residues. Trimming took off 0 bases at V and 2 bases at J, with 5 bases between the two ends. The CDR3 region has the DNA TGTGCCAGCAGCGTAGCGTCCAACACTGAAGCTTTCTTT. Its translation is CASSVASNTEAFF. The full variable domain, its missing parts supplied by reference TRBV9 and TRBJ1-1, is DSGVTQTPKHLITATGQRVTLRCSPRSGDLSVYWYQQSLDQGLQFLIQYYNGEERAKGNILERFSAQQFPDLHSELNLSSLELGDSALYFCASSVASNTEAFFGQGTRLTVV.

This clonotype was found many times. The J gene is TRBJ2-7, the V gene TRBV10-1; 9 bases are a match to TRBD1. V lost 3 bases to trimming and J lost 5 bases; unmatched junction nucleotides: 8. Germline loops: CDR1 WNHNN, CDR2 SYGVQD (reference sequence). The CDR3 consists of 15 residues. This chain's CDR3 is CASSETGTGYNEQYF. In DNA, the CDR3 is TGCGCCAGCAGTGAAACCGGGACAGGGTACAACGAGCAGTACTTC.

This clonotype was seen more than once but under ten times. CDR3 bases: TGTGCCAGCACCAAGCCAGGGTCGGGGGCCAACGTCCTGACTTTC. It translates to CASTKPGSGANVLTF. V usage is TRBV12-3 or TRBV12-4 and J usage is TRBJ2-6, with a tentative D call TRBD1 (5 bases). CDR3 size: 15 residues. V lost 7 bases and J 4 bases, leaving 14 bases between the germline ends.

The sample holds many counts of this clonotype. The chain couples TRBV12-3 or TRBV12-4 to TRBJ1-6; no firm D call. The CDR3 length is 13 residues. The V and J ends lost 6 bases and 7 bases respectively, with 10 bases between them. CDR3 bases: TGTGCCAGCAGCCTAGGGTCCAATTCACCCCTCCACTTT. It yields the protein CASSLGSNSPLHF.

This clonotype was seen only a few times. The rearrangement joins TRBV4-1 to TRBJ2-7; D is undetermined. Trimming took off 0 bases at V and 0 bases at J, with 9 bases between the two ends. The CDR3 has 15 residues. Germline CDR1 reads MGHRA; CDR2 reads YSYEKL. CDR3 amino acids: CASSQDGHDSYEQYF. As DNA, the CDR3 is TGCGCCAGCAGCCAAGATGGCCACGACTCCTACGAGCAGTACTTC.

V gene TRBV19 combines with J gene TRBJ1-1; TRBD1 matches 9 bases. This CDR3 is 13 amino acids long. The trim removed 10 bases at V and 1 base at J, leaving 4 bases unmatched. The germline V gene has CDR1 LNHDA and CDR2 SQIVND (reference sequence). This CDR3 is CATTGGQNTEAFF. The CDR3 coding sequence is TGTGCCACCACAGGGGGCCAGAACACTGAAGCTTTCTTT.

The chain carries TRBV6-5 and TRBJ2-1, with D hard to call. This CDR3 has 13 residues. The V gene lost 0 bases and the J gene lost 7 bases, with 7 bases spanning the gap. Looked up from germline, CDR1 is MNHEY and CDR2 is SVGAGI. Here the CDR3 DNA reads TGTGCCAGCAGTTACTCGGGCCCAAATGAGCAGTTCTTC. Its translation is CASSYSGPNEQFF.

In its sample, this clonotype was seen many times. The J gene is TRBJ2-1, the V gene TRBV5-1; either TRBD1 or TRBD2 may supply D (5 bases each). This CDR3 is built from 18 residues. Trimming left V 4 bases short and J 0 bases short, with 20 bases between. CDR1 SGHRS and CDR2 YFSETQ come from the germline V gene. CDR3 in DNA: TGCGCCAGCAGCATCGCCCCGGTGGGACGGGCCTCCTACAATGAGCAGTTCTTC. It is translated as CASSIAPVGRASYNEQFF.

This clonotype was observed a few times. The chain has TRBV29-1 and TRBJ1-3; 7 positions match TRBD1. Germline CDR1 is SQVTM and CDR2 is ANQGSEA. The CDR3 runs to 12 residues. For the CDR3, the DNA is TGCTGCGCAGGCAGGGGGATGGACACCATATATTTT. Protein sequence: CCAGRGMDTIYF.

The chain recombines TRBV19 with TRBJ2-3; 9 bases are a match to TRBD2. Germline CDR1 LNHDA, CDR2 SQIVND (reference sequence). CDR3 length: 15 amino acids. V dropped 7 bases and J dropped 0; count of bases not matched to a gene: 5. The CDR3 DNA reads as TGTGCCAGTACCAGCGGGGGGTCTAGCACAGATACGCAGTATTTT. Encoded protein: CASTSGGSSTDTQYF.

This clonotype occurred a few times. This CDR3 reads CASSYTGTGELFF. In DNA form, the CDR3 reads TGTGCCAGCAGTTATACAGGGACCGGGGAGCTGTTTTTT. The V call is TRBV6-1, the J call TRBJ2-2; D perhaps matches TRBD1 (6 bases). With 5 bases removed from V and 5 bases from J, the gap between germline ends came to 9 bases. The CDR3 spans 13 residues. Per the germline V gene, CDR1 is MNHNS and CDR2 is SASEGT.

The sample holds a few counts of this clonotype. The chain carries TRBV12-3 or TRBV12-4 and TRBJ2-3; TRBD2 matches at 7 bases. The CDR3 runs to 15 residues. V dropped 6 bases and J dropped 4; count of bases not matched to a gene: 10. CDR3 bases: TGTGCCAGCAGCCCCGACCGGGGAGGGCCAGATACGCAGTATTTT. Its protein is CASSPDRGGPDTQYF.

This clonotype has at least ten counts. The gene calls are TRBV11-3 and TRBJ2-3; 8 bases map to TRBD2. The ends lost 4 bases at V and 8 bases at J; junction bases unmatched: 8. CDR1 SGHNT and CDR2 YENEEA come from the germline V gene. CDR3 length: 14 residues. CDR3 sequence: CASSSGLARGTQYF. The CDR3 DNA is TGTGCCAGCAGCTCAGGACTAGCCAGGGGTACGCAGTATTTT.

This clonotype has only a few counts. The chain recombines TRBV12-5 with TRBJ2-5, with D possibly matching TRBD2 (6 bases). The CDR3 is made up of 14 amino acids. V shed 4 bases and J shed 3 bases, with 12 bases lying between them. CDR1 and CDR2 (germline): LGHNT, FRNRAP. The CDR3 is CASGSPGDEETQYF. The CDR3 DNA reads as TGTGCTAGTGGTTCTCCGGGGGACGAAGAGACCCAGTACTTC. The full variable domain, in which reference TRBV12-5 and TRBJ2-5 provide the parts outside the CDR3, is DARVTQTPRHKVTEMGQEVTMRCQPILGHNTVFWYRQTMMQGLELLAYFRNRAPLDDSGMPKDRFSAEMPDATLATLKIQPSEPRDSAVYFCASGSPGDEETQYFGPGTRLLVL.

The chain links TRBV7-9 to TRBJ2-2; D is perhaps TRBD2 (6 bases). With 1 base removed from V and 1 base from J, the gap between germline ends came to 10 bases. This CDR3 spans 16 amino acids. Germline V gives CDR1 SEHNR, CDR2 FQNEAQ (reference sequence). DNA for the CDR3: TGTGCCAGCAGCTTAGTTACTAGCAGGAACACCGGGGAGCTGTTTTTT. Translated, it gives CASSLVTSRNTGELFF.

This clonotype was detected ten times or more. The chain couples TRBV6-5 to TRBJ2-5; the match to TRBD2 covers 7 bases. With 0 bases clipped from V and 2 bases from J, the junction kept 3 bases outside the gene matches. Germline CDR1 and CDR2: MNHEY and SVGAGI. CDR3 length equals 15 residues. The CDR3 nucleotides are TGTGCCAGCAGTTACTCGCCAGCGGGGCAAGAGACCCAGTACTTC. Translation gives CASSYSPAGQETQYF.

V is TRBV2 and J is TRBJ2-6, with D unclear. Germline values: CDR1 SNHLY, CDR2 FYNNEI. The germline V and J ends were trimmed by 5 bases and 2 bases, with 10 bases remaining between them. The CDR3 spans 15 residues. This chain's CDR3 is CASSYDIPGANVLTF. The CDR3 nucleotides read TGTGCCAGCAGTTACGACATCCCTGGGGCCAACGTCCTGACTTTC.

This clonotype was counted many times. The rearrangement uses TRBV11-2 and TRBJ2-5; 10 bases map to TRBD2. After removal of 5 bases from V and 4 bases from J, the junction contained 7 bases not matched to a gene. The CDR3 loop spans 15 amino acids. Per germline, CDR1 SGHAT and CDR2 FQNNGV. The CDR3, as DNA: TGTGCCAGCAGCCCTCAGCGGGGGGGCCGAGAGACCCAGTACTTC. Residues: CASSPQRGGRETQYF.

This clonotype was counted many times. In nucleotides, the CDR3 is TGTGCCAGCAGGTACTCGACTAGCACAGATACGCAGTATTTT. The encoded protein is CASRYSTSTDTQYF. The chain recombines TRBV12-3 or TRBV12-4 with TRBJ2-3; D ambiguous. V was pared by 6 bases and J by 0 bases, with 10 bases between. The CDR3 is 14 amino acids.

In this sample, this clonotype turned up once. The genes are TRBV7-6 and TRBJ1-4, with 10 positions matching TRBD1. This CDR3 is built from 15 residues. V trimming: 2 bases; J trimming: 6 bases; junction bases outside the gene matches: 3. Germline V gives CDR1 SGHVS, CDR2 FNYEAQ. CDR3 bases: TGTGCCAGCAGCTTAACCGGGACAGGGGATGAAAAACTGTTTTTT. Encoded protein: CASSLTGTGDEKLFF. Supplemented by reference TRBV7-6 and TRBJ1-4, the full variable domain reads GAGVSQSPRYKVTKRGQDVALRCDPISGHVSLYWYRQALGQGPEFLTYFNYEAQQDKSGLPNDRFSAERPEGSISTLTIQRTEQRDSAMYRCASSLTGTGDEKLFFGSGTQLSVL.